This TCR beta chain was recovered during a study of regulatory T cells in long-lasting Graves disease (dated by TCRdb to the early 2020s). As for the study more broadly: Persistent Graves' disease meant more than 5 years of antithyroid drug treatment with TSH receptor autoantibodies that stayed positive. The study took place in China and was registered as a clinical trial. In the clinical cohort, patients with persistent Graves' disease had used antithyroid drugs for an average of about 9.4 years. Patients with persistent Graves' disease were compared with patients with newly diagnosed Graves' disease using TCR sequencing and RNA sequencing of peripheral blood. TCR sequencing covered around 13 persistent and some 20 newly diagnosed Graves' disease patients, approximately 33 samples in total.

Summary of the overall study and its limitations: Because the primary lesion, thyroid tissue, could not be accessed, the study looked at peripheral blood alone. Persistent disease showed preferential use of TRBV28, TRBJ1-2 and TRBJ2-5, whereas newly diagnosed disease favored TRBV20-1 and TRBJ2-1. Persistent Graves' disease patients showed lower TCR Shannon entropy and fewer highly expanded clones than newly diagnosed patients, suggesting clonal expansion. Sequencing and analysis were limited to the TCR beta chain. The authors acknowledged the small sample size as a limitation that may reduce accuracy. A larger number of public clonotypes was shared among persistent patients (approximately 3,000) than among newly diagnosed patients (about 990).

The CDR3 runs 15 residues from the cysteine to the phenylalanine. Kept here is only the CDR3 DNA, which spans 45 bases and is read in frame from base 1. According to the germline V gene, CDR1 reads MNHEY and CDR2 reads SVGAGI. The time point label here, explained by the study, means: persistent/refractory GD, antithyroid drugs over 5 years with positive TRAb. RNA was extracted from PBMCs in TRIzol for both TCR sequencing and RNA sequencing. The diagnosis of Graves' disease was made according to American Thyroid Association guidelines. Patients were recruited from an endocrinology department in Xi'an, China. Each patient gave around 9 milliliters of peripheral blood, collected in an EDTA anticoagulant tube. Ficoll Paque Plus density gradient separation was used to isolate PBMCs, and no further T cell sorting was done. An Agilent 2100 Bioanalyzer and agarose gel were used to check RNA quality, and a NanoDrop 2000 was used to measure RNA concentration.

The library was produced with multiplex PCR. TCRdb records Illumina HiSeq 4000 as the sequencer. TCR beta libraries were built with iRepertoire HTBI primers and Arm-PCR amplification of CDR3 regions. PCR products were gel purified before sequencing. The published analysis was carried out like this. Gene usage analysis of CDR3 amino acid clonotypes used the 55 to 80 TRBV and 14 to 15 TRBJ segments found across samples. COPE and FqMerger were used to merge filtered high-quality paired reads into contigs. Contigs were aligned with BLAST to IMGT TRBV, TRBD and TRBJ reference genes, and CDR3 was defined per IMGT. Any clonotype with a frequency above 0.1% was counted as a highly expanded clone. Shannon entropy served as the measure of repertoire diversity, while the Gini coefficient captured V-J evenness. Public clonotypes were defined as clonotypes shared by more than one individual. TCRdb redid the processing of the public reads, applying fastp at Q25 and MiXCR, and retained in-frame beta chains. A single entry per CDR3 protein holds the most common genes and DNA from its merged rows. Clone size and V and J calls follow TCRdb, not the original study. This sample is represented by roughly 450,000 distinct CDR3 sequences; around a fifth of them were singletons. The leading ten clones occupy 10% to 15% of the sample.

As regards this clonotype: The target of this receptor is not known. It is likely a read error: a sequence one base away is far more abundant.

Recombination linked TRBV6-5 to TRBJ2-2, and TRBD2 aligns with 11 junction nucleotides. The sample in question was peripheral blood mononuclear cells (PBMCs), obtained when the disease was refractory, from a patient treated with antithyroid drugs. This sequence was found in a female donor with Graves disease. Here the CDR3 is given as CANSLGTSGTGELFF. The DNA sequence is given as TGTGCCAACAGTTTAGGGACTAGCGGCACCGGGGAGCTGTTTTTT.